Shown below are 32 T cell receptor beta chains from a single sample sequenced in a study of T cell repertoires in cytomegalovirus infection. TCRdb redid the calling of the reads with MiXCR, one entry per CDR3 protein. Of some 900,000 distinct CDR3 sequences in the sample, 30% to 35% were seen once. These receptors are not linked to any known antigen. Sequenced material: cultured CD8+ T cells from PBMCs, taken from culture after CMV antigen stimulation. All receptors come from a human donor in good health (CMV status not recorded). Some clones in this sample may be carry-over from other donors' samples.

This sequence joins TRBV6-1 and TRBJ2-7; no clear D. Germline values: CDR1 MNHNS, CDR2 SASEGT. The CDR3 covers 11 residues. With 8 bases removed from V and 4 bases from J, the gap between germline ends came to 9 bases. Here the CDR3 DNA reads TGTGCCAGCGGGCCCCCATACGAGCAGTACTTC. Translated, it gives CASGPPYEQYF.

DNA of the CDR3: TGTGCCAGCAGTTACTCGAGAACAGGGGGATCTTCATACGAGCAGTACTTC. It codes for CASSYSRTGGSSYEQYF. V usage is TRBV6-2 or TRBV6-3 and J usage is TRBJ2-7, with TRBD1 identical over 8 bases. The CDR3 length is 17 residues. J was trimmed by 4 bases and V by 0 bases; bases with no gene match: 11. CDR1 is MNHEY and CDR2 is SVGEGT in the germline V gene.

This clonotype was seen a few times. V is TRBV6-1 and J is TRBJ2-1; D ambiguous. Germline values: CDR1 MNHNS, CDR2 SASEGT. This CDR3 spans 17 amino acids. The V end was cut by 0 bases, the J end by 7 bases, with 19 bases between. CDR3 nucleotide sequence: TGTGCCAGCAGTGAAGCGCCCCCCCATCAAATCGATAATGAGCAGTTCTTC. Protein: CASSEAPPHQIDNEQFF.

V gene TRBV7-8 combines with J gene TRBJ2-1; unclear D gene. Germline assignment: CDR1 SGHVS and CDR2 FQNEAQ. Trimming pared 5 bases from V and 12 bases from J, leaving 17 bases between. CDR3 length equals 13 residues. The CDR3 DNA reads TGTGCCAGCAGCGCCGCCGGAAAGGTTTGGCAGTTCTTC. Translated, it gives CASSAAGKVWQFF.

The CDR3 DNA is TGTGCCAGCAGTTACTCGAGCGAGGGGGCGCTTGGCTACACCTTC. Its translation: CASSYSSEGALGYTF. The chain is built from TRBV6-6 and TRBJ1-2, with 7 bases fitting TRBD1. Germline CDR1 and CDR2: MNHNY and SVGAGI (reference sequence). This CDR3 comprises 15 residues. Trimming removed 0 bases from V and 7 bases from J; junction bases left unmatched: 8.

This chain joins TRBV7-9 and TRBJ1-2, with no clear D. This CDR3 comprises 13 residues. V was trimmed by 7 bases and J by 10 bases, leaving 19 bases between them. Germline CDR1 is SEHNR and CDR2 is FQNEAQ (reference sequence). The CDR3, as DNA: TGTGCCAGCATCAGCCCGCCGGGTGACGACTACACCTTC. Its translation is CASISPPGDDYTF.

V and J are TRBV28 and TRBJ1-1; D call uncertain. Deletions cut 3 bases from V and 0 bases from J, with 11 bases between. The CDR3 is 15 residues long. The germline CDR1 and CDR2 sequences are MDHEN and SYDVKM. Written as DNA, the CDR3 is TGTGCCAGCAGTTTTAGTAAATATATGAACACTGAAGCTTTCTTT. Protein product: CASSFSKYMNTEAFF.

This sequence joins TRBV15 and TRBJ2-1; D may be TRBD2 (5 bases). Germline values: CDR1 LNHNV, CDR2 YYDKDF (reference sequence). This CDR3 region has 14 residues. V was trimmed by 0 bases and J by 10 bases, leaving 13 bases between them. CDR3 protein: CATSRDQSGVEQFF. CDR3 nucleotides: TGTGCCACCAGCAGAGATCAAAGCGGAGTCGAGCAGTTCTTC.

Regarding this clonotype: A junction boundary mismatches the germline segment, possibly from a read error. This chain uses TRBV2 with TRBJ1-4, with 7 bases that match TRBD1. The CDR3 runs to 17 residues. The germline gives CDR1 SNHLY, CDR2 FYNNEI. CDR3 sequence (DNA): TGTGCCAGCAGTGTTTCGAGGTTCGAGGGGGCTAAAGAAAAACTGTTTTTT. It is translated as CASSVSRFEGAKEKLFF.

This clonotype was detected a few times. The genes are TRBV6-1 and TRBJ2-5; D possibly uses TRBD1 or TRBD2 (7 bases each). CDR1 is MNHNS and CDR2 is SASEGT in the germline V gene. Deletions cut 6 bases from V and 5 bases from J, with 22 bases between. The CDR3 contains 16 residues. The CDR3 DNA is TGTGCCAGCAGGTCCTCCCCAGGGGGGGGGATGGAGACCCAGTACTTC. It specifies CASRSSPGGGMETQYF.

Turning to this clonotype: This may be a read error, as it is one base from a much larger clone. J is TRBJ1-4 and V is TRBV7-6; unclear D gene. The CDR3 runs to 16 residues. Looked up from germline, CDR1 is SGHVS and CDR2 is FNYEAQ. The chain's CDR3 is CASSLERAGDYEKLLF. The DNA for the CDR3 is TGTGCCAGCAGCTTAGAACGGGCGGGAGACTATGAAAAACTGCTTTTT.

CDR3 loop: CASSLSSWGAEKLFF. In nucleotides, the CDR3 is TGTGCCAGCAGCTTATCTTCCTGGGGGGCTGAAAAACTGTTTTTT. The chain recombines TRBV7-3 with TRBJ1-4, with D tentatively TRBD1 (6 bases). V lost 2 bases and J lost 7, with 14 bases in between. The CDR3 runs 15 residues. Germline CDR1 SGHTA, CDR2 FQGTGA.

The chain carries TRBV2 and TRBJ1-5, with no clear D. V lost 3 bases and J lost 0, with 9 bases in between. The CDR3 sequence is 15 residues long. Germline values: CDR1 SNHLY, CDR2 FYNNEI. CDR3 DNA sequence: TGTGCCAGCAGTGAGGGGAGTAATAGCAATCAGCCCCAGCATTTT. Residues: CASSEGSNSNQPQHF.

The sample holds a few counts of this clonotype. The chain is built from TRBV6-5 and TRBJ2-5; TRBD1 agrees at 8 bases. This CDR3 comprises 16 residues. Germline V gene data show CDR1 as MNHEY and CDR2 as SVGAGI. Trimming cost V 5 bases and J 0 bases; bases outside gene matches: 8. CDR3 DNA sequence: TGTGCCAGCAGTACCCGGGACAGGCAGTACCAAGAGACCCAGTACTTC. It specifies CASSTRDRQYQETQYF.

This clonotype showed up just a few times. The rearrangement links TRBV13 to TRBJ1-5; D uncertain. The germline V gene has CDR1 PRHDT and CDR2 FYEKMQ (reference sequence). With 5 bases removed from V and 3 bases from J, the gap between germline ends came to 11 bases. The CDR3 has 14 residues. The CDR3 DNA reads as TGTGCCAGCAGCGCCCGACACTCCAATCAGCCCCAGCATTTT. The encoded protein is CASSARHSNQPQHF. Using reference TRBV13 and TRBJ1-5 for the parts outside the CDR3, the full variable domain is AAGVIQSPRHLIKEKRETATLKCYPIPRHDTVYWYQQGPGQDPQFLISFYEKMQSDKGSIPDRFSAQQFSDYHSELNMSSLELGDSALYFCASSARHSNQPQHFGDGTRLSIL.

The sample holds a few counts of this clonotype. This chain connects TRBV4-1 to TRBJ2-2; perhaps TRBD1 as D (6 bases). Germline V gene lookup returns CDR1 MGHRA and CDR2 YSYEKL. The V and J ends lost 0 bases and 3 bases respectively, with 14 bases between them. The CDR3 runs to 17 residues. CDR3 loop: CASSQDTGYGYTGELFF. Written as DNA, the CDR3 is TGCGCCAGCAGCCAAGATACAGGGTATGGTTACACCGGGGAGCTGTTTTTT.

V is TRBV20-1 and J is TRBJ1-3, with D possibly being TRBD1 (6 bases). CDR1 and CDR2 (germline): DFQATT, SNEGSKA (reference sequence). This CDR3 spans 16 amino acids. V lost 1 base, J lost 4 bases, and 17 bases lay in between. The CDR3 loop reads CSARGPGTKNGNTIYF. DNA for the CDR3: TGCAGTGCTAGAGGCCCCGGGACAAAGAACGGAAACACCATATATTTT.

The rearrangement joins TRBV2 to TRBJ2-7; TRBD2 agrees at 7 bases. The length of the CDR3 is 12 residues. CDR1 and CDR2 from the germline V gene are SNHLY and FYNNEI. J gave up 7 bases and V 8 bases, and 8 bases lay outside the gene matches. The CDR3 DNA is TGTGCCAGCCTGGGGAGGGTTGGTGAGCAGTACGTC. Protein sequence: CASLGRVGEQYV.

The chain employs TRBV5-6 and TRBJ1-2; D possibly corresponds to TRBD1 (6 bases). The CDR3 spans 15 residues. Deletions cut 3 bases from V and 8 bases from J, with 20 bases between. The germline V gene encodes CDR1 SGHDT and CDR2 YYEEEE. The CDR3 region is CASSSDTGHGEGYTF. The CDR3 nucleotides read TGTGCCAGCAGCTCGGACACAGGGCATGGGGAAGGCTACACCTTC.

This chain uses TRBV20-1 with TRBJ1-2; no firm D call. Germline CDR1 reads DFQATT; CDR2 reads SNEGSKA (reference sequence). The CDR3 consists of 16 residues. The V end lost 0 bases, the J end lost 3 bases, and 17 bases lay between the germline ends. The CDR3: CSARDDGLSFYYGYTF. The CDR3 nucleotides read TGCAGTGCTAGAGATGACGGACTTTCCTTCTACTATGGCTACACCTTC.

V is TRBV6-6 and J is TRBJ2-2; TRBD1 aligns across 9 bases. Looked up from germline, CDR1 is MNHNY and CDR2 is SVGAGI (reference sequence). The V gene end was trimmed by 1 base and the J gene end by 5 bases; junction bases not matched to a gene: 2. The CDR3 runs 15 residues. Here the CDR3 DNA reads TGTGCCAGCAGTTACTGGACAGGGGATACCGGGGAGCTGTTTTTT. Translating it yields CASSYWTGDTGELFF.

The rearrangement links TRBV4-3 to TRBJ2-1; D gene unclear. This CDR3 has 16 residues. V shed 0 bases and J shed 0 bases, with 9 bases lying between them. Germline values: CDR1 LGHNA, CDR2 YSLEER. DNA for the CDR3: TGCGCCAGCAGCCAAGATGAGCCTGCCTCCTACAATGAGCAGTTCTTC. It codes for CASSQDEPASYNEQFF.

There are a few counts of this clonotype. This sequence joins TRBV25-1 and TRBJ2-7; a possible D gene is TRBD2 (6 bases). The CDR3 is 15 amino acids. V lost 5 bases, J lost 4 bases, and 18 bases lay in between. Germline values: CDR1 MGHDK, CDR2 SYGVNS. The CDR3 is CASSPRGGYRYEQYF. As DNA, the CDR3 is TGTGCCAGCAGTCCCCGGGGAGGCTACCGTTACGAGCAGTACTTC.

This clonotype was observed a handful of times. A read error may produce the germline difference seen at one junction end. The gene calls are TRBV20-1 and TRBJ1-5, with D possibly matching TRBD1 (5 bases). Germline V gives CDR1 DFQATT, CDR2 SNEGSKA (reference sequence). This CDR3 is 15 amino acids long. This chain's CDR3 is CSAREGGGWGQPQHF. The CDR3 DNA is TGTAGTGCTAGAGAGGGCGGGGGTTGGGGTCAGCCCCAGCATTTT.

This clonotype has only one observation. V usage is TRBV28 and J usage is TRBJ2-2; a possible D gene is TRBD1 (5 bases). Trimming pared 3 bases from V and 5 bases from J, leaving 10 bases between. CDR3 size: 14 residues. Germline CDR1 and CDR2: MDHEN and SYDVKM. The chain's CDR3 is CASSLDIPTGELFF. CDR3 bases: TGTGCCAGCAGTTTGGACATCCCAACCGGGGAGCTGTTTTTT.

The rearrangement links TRBV6-4 to TRBJ2-1, with D unresolved. V gave up 1 base and J gave up 6 bases, with 16 bases separating them. From germline, CDR1 is MRHNA and CDR2 SNTAGT. CDR3 length: 16 amino acids. The CDR3 is CASSDWTQSALNEQFF. The CDR3, as DNA: TGTGCCAGCAGTGACTGGACCCAATCAGCCCTCAATGAGCAGTTCTTC.

The chain combines TRBV19 with TRBJ1-1, with unresolved D. The CDR3 sequence is 12 residues long. V dropped 3 bases and J dropped 6 bases, with 8 bases sitting between them. CDR1 is LNHDA, CDR2 SQIVND, per germline (reference sequence). The CDR3 sequence: CASSMDPPEAFF. In nucleotides, the CDR3 is TGTGCCAGTAGTATGGACCCGCCTGAAGCTTTCTTT. Based on the CDR3 plus reference TRBV19 and TRBJ1-1, the full variable domain is DGGITQSPKYLFRKEGQNVTLSCEQNLNHDAMYWYRQDPGQGLRLIYYSQIVNDFQKGDIAEGYSVSREKKESFPLTVTSAQKNPTAFYLCASSMDPPEAFFGQGTRLTVV.

In nucleotides, the CDR3 is TGTGCCAGCACCCAAGGAGTGAACACTGAAGCTTTCTTT. This encodes CASTQGVNTEAFF. This chain joins TRBV7-9 and TRBJ1-1; no definite D call. CDR3 length equals 13 residues. Germline loops: CDR1 SEHNR, CDR2 FQNEAQ (reference sequence). Trimming cost V 7 bases and J 0 bases, with 9 bases left between them.

The genes are TRBV7-6 and TRBJ2-1; 7 nucleotides agree with TRBD1. The trim removed 8 bases at V and 10 bases at J, leaving 14 bases unmatched. The CDR3 has 14 residues. The germline CDR1 and CDR2 sequences are SGHVS and FNYEAQ. CDR3 region: CASRKSRDRVEQFF. CDR3 coding DNA: TGTGCCAGCCGGAAGTCCCGCGACAGGGTCGAGCAGTTCTTC.

The chain employs TRBV6-6 and TRBJ2-7; TRBD2 might be the D (5 bases). This CDR3 contains 14 residues. V lost 5 bases and J 4 bases, leaving 15 bases between the germline ends. Germline V gene data show CDR1 as MNHNY and CDR2 as SVGAGI (reference sequence). The CDR3 DNA sequence: TGTGCCAGCAGTAACCCCGGGATCACTTACGAGCAGTACTTC. Its protein is CASSNPGITYEQYF.

The rearrangement joins TRBV7-8 to TRBJ1-1; D remains unclear. V was pared by 0 bases and J by 4 bases, with 12 bases between. CDR3 length: 15 residues. The V gene's germline CDR1 is SGHVS and CDR2 FQNEAQ. CDR3 sequence reads: CASSLASSGGTEAFF. CDR3 DNA sequence: TGTGCCAGCAGCTTAGCGAGCTCGGGAGGCACTGAAGCTTTCTTT.

The chain combines TRBV28 with TRBJ1-5; TRBD1 is a possible D gene (5 bases). CDR1 is MDHEN, CDR2 SYDVKM, per germline. The CDR3 covers 14 residues. The V gene lost 3 bases and the J gene lost 7 bases, with 13 bases spanning the gap. Written as DNA, the CDR3 is TGTGCCAGCAGTTTTAACGTGGGGGAGCAGCCCCAGCATTTT. Translating gives CASSFNVGEQPQHF.